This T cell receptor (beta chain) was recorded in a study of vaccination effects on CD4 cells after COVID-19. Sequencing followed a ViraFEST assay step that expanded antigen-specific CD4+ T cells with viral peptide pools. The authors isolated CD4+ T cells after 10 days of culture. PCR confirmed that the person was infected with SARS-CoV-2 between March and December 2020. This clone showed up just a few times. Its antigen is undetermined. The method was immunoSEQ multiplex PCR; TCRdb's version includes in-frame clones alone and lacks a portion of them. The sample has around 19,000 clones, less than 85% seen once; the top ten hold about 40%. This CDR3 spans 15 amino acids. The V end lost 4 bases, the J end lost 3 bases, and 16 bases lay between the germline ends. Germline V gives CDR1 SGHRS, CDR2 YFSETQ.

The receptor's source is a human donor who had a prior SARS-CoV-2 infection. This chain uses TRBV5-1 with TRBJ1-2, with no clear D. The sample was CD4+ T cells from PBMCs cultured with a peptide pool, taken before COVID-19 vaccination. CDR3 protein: CASSPIGQLYYGYTF. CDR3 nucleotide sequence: TGCGCCAGCAGCCCCATAGGGCAGCTATACTATGGCTACACCTTC. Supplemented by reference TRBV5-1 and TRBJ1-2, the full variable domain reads KAGVTQTPRYLIKTRGQQVTLSCSPISGHRSVSWYQQTPGQGLQFLFEYFSETQRNKGNFPGRFSGRQFSNSRSEMNVSTLELGDSALYLCASSPIGQLYYGYTFGSGTRLTVV.